Each of the 14 T cell receptor beta chains below was sequenced from the same sample in a study of technical replicates of blood from a handful of donors. Clones were sequenced by immunoSEQ multiplex PCR, and TCRdb holds only the in-frame ones, with some missing. The sample includes roughly 60,000 clones, about nine tenths of them seen just once. Sequencing input: PBMCs. The receptor source for this set is a human donor in good health. Some clones in this sample may be carry-over from other donors' samples.

The chain recombines TRBV18 with TRBJ2-1; the match to TRBD2 covers 9 bases. Unmatched junction bases numbered 9, after V lost 6 bases and J lost 9 bases. This CDR3 spans 14 amino acids. Germline assignment: CDR1 KGHSH and CDR2 LQKENI. This CDR3 is CASSRRTSDREQFF. CDR3 DNA sequence: TGTGCCAGCTCCCGACGGACTAGCGATCGTGAGCAGTTCTTC.

The chain joins TRBV30 to TRBJ1-6, with 8 bases that match TRBD1. After removal of 4 bases from V and 4 bases from J, the junction contained 6 bases not matched to a gene. This CDR3 comprises 15 residues. Per germline, CDR1 GTSNPN and CDR2 SVGIG (reference sequence). The CDR3 is CAWTGQGTYNSPLHF. The CDR3 DNA sequence: TGTGCCTGGACCGGACAGGGCACGTATAATTCACCCCTCCACTTT.

As DNA, the CDR3 is TGTGCCACCAGCCAGAGGAGTGGCAGGGGGAATGGCTACACCTTC. Translating gives CATSQRSGRGNGYTF. This chain joins TRBV15 and TRBJ1-2, with 7 nucleotides matching TRBD1. The trim removed 5 bases at V and 6 bases at J, leaving 12 bases unmatched. Germline CDR1 reads LNHNV; CDR2 reads YYDKDF (reference sequence). This CDR3 contains 15 residues.

The chain combines TRBV5-1 with TRBJ2-7; D gene ambiguous. Trimming cost V 4 bases and J 3 bases, with 14 bases left between them. Germline values: CDR1 SGHRS, CDR2 YFSETQ. This CDR3 contains 14 residues. CDR3 sequence reads: CASSPQTGNYEQYF. The CDR3 DNA sequence: TGCGCCAGCAGCCCCCAGACGGGTAACTACGAGCAGTACTTC.

By proportion, this clone is medium-sized. This sequence joins TRBV29-1 and TRBJ2-7, with D possibly matching TRBD1 (5 bases). V shed 1 base and J shed 3 bases, with 10 bases lying between them. This CDR3 region has 13 residues. Germline V gene sequence: CDR1 SQVTM, CDR2 ANQGSEA. The CDR3 bases are TGCAGCGTTGAAGTACAGGCGAACTACGAGCAGTACTTC. It yields the protein CSVEVQANYEQYF.

The gene calls are TRBV10-3 and TRBJ1-1; a possible D gene is TRBD1 (5 bases). CDR1 is ENHRY and CDR2 is SYGVKD in the germline V gene. The CDR3 runs to 13 residues. The V end lost 5 bases, the J end lost 3 bases, and 10 bases lay between the germline ends. The CDR3 coding sequence is TGTGCCATCAGTCGGGACTGGGACACTGAAGCTTTCTTT. It is translated as CAISRDWDTEAFF.

J is TRBJ2-2 and V is TRBV15, with D tentatively TRBD2 (5 bases). The germline V and J ends were trimmed by 5 bases and 1 base, with 14 bases remaining between them. Germline V gives CDR1 LNHNV, CDR2 YYDKDF (reference sequence). This CDR3 is built from 16 residues. The CDR3 is CATSPREQWNTGELFF. Here the CDR3 DNA reads TGTGCCACCAGCCCCCGGGAACAGTGGAACACCGGGGAGCTGTTTTTT.

The chain couples TRBV5-1 to TRBJ2-3; D may be TRBD2 (7 bases). V was trimmed by 3 bases and J by 4 bases, leaving 12 bases between them. Per germline, CDR1 SGHRS and CDR2 YFSETQ. The CDR3 is 14 amino acids. Here the CDR3 DNA reads TGCGCCAGCAGCTCAGGCGGGGGCGCAGATACGCAGTATTTT. Amino acids: CASSSGGGADTQYF.

The V call is TRBV7-9, the J call TRBJ2-5; possibly TRBD2 for D (5 bases). Per germline, CDR1 SEHNR and CDR2 FQNEAQ (reference sequence). V lost 6 bases to trimming and J lost 1 base, with 12 bases between them. The CDR3 covers 14 residues. CDR3 protein: CASSTGLGQETQYF. CDR3 bases: TGTGCCAGCAGTACTGGACTGGGCCAAGAGACCCAGTACTTC.

The chain recombines TRBV6-6 with TRBJ2-7; D gene uncertain. The ends were cut back, 8 bases at V and 2 bases at J, with 7 bases in the middle. Per germline, CDR1 MNHNY and CDR2 SVGAGI (reference sequence). The CDR3 totals 11 residues. The CDR3 here is CASSDTYEQYF. Here the CDR3 DNA reads TGTGCCAGCTCTGACACCTACGAGCAGTACTTC.

In this sample, this clone turned up once. The chain combines TRBV4-3 with TRBJ2-7, with 10 bases identical to TRBD1. The germline CDR1 and CDR2 sequences are LGHNA and YSLEER. This CDR3 has 15 amino acids. The V and J ends lost 0 bases and 5 bases, in that order; junction bases with no gene match: 4. CDR3 sequence: CASSQERDRGHEQYF. In DNA form, the CDR3 reads TGCGCCAGCAGCCAAGAAAGGGACAGGGGTCACGAGCAGTACTTC.

DNA for the CDR3: TGTGCCAGCTCACCATTGAGAACTAATGAAAAACTGTTTTTT. As protein: CASSPLRTNEKLFF. V gene TRBV18 combines with J gene TRBJ1-4; D gene unclear. Germline CDR1 KGHSH, CDR2 LQKENI. The CDR3 runs 14 residues. V lost 2 bases and J lost 1, with 5 bases in between.

The chain uses TRBV2 and TRBJ1-5; 8 bases are shared with TRBD1. V shed 6 bases, J shed 7 bases, and the junction held 11 bases outside the gene matches. The CDR3 contains 15 residues. From germline, CDR1 is SNHLY and CDR2 FYNNEI. CDR3 nucleotides: TGTGCCAGCAGCGGGACAGGCGTCCCCGGCCAGCCCCAGCATTTT. Its protein product is CASSGTGVPGQPQHF.

CDR3 coding DNA: TGTGCCAGCAGTTTGGGGACACTTCGGAACACTGAAGCTTTCTTT. This translates into CASSLGTLRNTEAFF. The V call is TRBV6-6, the J call TRBJ1-1, with a weak D call TRBD1 (6 bases). CDR1 is MNHNY and CDR2 is SVGAGI in the germline V gene (reference sequence). Trimming cost V 4 bases and J 1 base, with 13 bases left between them. This CDR3 spans 15 amino acids.